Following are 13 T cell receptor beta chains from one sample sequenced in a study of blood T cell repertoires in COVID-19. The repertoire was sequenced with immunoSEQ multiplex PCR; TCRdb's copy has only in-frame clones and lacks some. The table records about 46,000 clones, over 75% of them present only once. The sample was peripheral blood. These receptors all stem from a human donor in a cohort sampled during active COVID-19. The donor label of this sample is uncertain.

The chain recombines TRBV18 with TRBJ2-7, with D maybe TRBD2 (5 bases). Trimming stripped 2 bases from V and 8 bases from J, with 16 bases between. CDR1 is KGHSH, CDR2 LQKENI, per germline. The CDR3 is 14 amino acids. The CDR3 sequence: CASSPVSAAVQQYF. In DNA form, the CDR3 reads TGTGCCAGCTCACCAGTATCAGCGGCCGTTCAGCAGTACTTC.

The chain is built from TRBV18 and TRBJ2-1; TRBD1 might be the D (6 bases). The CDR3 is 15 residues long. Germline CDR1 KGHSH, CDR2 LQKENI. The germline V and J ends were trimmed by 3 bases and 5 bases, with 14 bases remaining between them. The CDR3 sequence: CASSPKQGRDNEQFF. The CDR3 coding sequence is TGTGCCAGCTCACCGAAACAGGGTAGAGACAATGAGCAGTTCTTC.

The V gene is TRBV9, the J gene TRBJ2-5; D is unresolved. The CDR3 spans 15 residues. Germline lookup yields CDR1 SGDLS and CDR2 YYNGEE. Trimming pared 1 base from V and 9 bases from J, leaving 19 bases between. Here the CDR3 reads CASSVNSGPTAPQYF. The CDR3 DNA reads TGTGCCAGCAGCGTAAATTCCGGTCCCACAGCCCCCCAGTACTTC.

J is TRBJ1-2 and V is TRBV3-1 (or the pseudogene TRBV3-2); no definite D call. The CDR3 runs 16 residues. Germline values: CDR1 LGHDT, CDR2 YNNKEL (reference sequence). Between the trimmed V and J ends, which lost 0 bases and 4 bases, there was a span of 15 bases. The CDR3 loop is CASSQDPSSASYGYTF. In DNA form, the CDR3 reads TGTGCCAGCAGCCAAGACCCTTCTTCGGCTAGCTATGGCTACACCTTC.

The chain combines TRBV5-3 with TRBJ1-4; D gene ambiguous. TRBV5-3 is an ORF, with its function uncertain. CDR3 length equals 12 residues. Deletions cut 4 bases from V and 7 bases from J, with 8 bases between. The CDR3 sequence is CARSRGGEKLFF. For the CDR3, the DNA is TGTGCCAGAAGCCGGGGAGGTGAAAAACTGTTTTTT.

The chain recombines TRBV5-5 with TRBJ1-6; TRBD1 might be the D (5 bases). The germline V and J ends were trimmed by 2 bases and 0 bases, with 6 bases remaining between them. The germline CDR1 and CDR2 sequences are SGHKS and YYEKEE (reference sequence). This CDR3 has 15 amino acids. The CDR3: CASSLDSSYNSPLHF. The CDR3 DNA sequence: TGTGCCAGCAGCTTAGACAGCTCCTATAATTCACCCCTCCACTTT.

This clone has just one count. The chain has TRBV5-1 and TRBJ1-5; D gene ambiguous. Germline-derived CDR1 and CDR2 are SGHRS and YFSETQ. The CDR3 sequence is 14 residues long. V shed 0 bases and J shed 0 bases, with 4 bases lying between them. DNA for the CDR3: TGCGCCAGCAGCTTGGATTATAGCAATCAGCCCCAGCATTTT. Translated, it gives CASSLDYSNQPQHF.

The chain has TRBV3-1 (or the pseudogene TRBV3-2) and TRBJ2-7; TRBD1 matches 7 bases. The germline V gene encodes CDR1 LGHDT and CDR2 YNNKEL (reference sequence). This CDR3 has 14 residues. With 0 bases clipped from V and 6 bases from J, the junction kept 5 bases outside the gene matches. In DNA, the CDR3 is TGTGCCAGCAGCCAAGATTGGCAGGGGGTCGAGCAGTACTTC. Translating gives CASSQDWQGVEQYF.

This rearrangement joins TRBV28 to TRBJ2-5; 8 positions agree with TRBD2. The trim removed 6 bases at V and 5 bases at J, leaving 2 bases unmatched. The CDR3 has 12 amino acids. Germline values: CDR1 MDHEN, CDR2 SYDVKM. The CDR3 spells CASRTGGETQYF. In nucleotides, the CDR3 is TGTGCCAGCAGAACGGGGGGGGAGACCCAGTACTTC.

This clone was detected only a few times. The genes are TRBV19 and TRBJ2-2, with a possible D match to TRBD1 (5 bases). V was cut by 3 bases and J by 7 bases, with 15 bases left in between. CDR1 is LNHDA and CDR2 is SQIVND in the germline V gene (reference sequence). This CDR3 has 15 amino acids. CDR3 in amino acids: CASSIPQGIFGELFF. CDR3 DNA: TGTGCCAGTAGTATCCCTCAGGGTATATTCGGGGAGCTGTTTTTT.

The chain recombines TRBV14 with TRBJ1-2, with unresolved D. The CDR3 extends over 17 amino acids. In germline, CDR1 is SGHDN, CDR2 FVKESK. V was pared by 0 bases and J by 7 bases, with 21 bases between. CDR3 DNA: TGTGCCAGCAGCCAAGATTCCGGGAAAGCGTCGTTGGGTGGCTACACCTTC. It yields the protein CASSQDSGKASLGGYTF.

CDR3 DNA: TGTGCCAGCAGCGTAGATTCTCAGGGTGTATATGAAAAACTGTTTTTT. Its protein is CASSVDSQGVYEKLFF. The chain carries TRBV9 and TRBJ1-4; D perhaps matches TRBD1 (5 bases). The length of the CDR3 is 16 residues. V was clipped by 0 bases and J by 6 bases, with 15 bases between them. Germline assignment: CDR1 SGDLS and CDR2 YYNGEE.

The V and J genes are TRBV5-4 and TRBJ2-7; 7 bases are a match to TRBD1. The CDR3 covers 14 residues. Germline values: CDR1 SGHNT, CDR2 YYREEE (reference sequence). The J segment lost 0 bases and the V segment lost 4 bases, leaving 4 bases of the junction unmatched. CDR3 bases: TGTGCCAGCAGCCGCCGGGACAGCTCCTACGAGCAGTACTTC. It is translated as CASSRRDSSYEQYF.